This T cell receptor (beta chain) was observed in a study of T-cell memory formation after mild COVID-19. TCRdb recomputed calls from the 5' RACE reads with MiXCR, one row per CDR3 protein. The table lists roughly 410,000 distinct CDR3 sequences, approximately 24% of them singletons. V was clipped by 7 bases and J by 5 bases; unmatched bases: 3. Germline CDR1 reads MNHEY; CDR2 reads SVGAGI. The CDR3 runs 13 residues. The sample comprised PBMCs or a T cell subset sorted from them (not recorded which). This chain joins TRBV6-5 and TRBJ2-1; 9 bases are shared with TRBD2. The receptor's source is an adult woman who had mild COVID-19 (a few samples of this study predate the infection). Cell type and time point are not known. The CDR3 reads CASKRLADNEQFF. CDR3 sequence (DNA): TGTGCCAGCAAGAGACTAGCGGACAATGAGCAGTTCTTC.